This entry features one TCR beta chain sequence. This sample is drawn from a study of PD-L1 blockade in urothelial cancer. Study context: Peripheral blood specimens exhibited a median yield of around 130,000 T cells.

Noted time point: peripheral blood 6 weeks after treatment start. Here immunoSEQ multiplex PCR was the method, and the copy in TCRdb shows in-frame clones only, minus some. The repertoire consists of under 50,000 clones, with 70% to 90% occurring once and the leading ten covering roughly a quarter. The sample consisted of PBMCs, taken around atezolizumab (anti-PD-L1) treatment. The TCR comes from a man between 60 and 75 years old with urothelial cancer.

This chain's CDR3 is CASSRTSGSLEQYF. In nucleotides, the CDR3 is TGCGCCAGCAGCCGGACTAGCGGGAGCCTCGAGCAGTACTTC. V usage is TRBV10-1 and J usage is TRBJ2-7; 13 positions match TRBD2. The V and J ends lost 6 bases and 6 bases, in that order; junction bases with no gene match: 5. The CDR3 runs to 14 residues. CDR1 and CDR2 from the germline V gene are WNHNN and SYGVQD (reference sequence).